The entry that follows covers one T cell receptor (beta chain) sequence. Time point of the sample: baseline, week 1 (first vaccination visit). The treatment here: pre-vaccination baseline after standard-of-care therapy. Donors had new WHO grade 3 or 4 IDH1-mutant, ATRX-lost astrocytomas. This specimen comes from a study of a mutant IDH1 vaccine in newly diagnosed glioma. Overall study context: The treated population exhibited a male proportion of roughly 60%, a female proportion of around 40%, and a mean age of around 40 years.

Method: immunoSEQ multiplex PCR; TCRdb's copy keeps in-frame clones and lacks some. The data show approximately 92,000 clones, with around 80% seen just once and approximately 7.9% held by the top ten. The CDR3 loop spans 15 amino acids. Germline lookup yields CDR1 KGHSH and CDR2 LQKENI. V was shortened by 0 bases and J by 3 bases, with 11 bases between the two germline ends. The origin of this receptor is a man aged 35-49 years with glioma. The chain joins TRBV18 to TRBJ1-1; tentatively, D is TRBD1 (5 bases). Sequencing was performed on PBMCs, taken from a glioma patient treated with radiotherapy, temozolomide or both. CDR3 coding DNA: TGTGCCAGCTCACCACCGAACAGGCCGGACACTGAAGCTTTCTTT. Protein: CASSPPNRPDTEAFF.